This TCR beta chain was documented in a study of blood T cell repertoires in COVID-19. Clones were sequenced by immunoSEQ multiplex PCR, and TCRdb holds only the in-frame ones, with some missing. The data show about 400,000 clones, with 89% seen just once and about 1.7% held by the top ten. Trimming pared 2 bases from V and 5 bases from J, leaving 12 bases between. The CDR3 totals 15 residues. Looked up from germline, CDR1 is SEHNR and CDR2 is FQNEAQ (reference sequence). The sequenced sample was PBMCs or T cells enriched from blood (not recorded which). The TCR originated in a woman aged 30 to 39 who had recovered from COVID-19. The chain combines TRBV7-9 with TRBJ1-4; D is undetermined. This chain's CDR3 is CASSLFERTNEKLFF. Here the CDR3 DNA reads TGTGCCAGCAGCTTATTCGAGAGAACCAATGAAAAACTGTTTTTT. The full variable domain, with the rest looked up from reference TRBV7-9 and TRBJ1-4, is DTGVSQNPRHKITKRGQNVTFRCDPISEHNRLYWYRQTLGQGPEFLTYFQNEAQLEKSRLLSDRFSAERPKGSFSTLEIQRTEQGDSAMYLCASSLFERTNEKLFFGSGTQLSVL.